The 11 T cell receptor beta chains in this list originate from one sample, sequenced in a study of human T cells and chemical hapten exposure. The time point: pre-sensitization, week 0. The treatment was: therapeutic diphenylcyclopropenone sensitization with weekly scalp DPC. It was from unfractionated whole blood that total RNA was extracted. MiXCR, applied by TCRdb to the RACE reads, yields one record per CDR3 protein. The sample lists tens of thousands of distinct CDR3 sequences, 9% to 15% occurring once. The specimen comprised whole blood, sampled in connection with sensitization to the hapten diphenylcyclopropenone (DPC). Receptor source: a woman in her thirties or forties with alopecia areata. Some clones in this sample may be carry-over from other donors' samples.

The CDR3 loop is CASRIQGAGYGYTF. CDR3 in DNA: TGTGCCAGCAGGATCCAGGGGGCCGGGTATGGCTACACCTTC. The chain is built from TRBV28 and TRBJ1-2; 8 nucleotides match TRBD1. V was pared by 6 bases and J by 5 bases, with 8 bases of the junction left unmatched. CDR3 length: 14 amino acids. Germline V lookup: CDR1 MDHEN, CDR2 SYDVKM.

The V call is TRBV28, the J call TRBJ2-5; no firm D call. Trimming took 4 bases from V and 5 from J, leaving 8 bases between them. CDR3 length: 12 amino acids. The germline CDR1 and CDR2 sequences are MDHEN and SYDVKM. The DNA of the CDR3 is TGTGCCAGCAGTTCCCTGAGCGAGACCCAGTACTTC. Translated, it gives CASSSLSETQYF.

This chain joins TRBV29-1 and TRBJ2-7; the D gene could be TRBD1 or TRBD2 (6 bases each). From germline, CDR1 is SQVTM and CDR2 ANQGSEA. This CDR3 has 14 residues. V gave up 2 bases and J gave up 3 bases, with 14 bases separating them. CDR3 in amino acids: CSVESGDTFYEQYF. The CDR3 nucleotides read TGCAGCGTTGAATCGGGGGACACTTTCTACGAGCAGTACTTC.

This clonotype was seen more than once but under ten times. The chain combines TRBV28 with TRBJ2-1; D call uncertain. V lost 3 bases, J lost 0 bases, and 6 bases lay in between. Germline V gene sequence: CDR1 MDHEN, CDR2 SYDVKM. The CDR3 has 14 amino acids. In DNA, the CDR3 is TGTGCCAGCAGTTTGCTGAGCTCCTACAATGAGCAGTTCTTC. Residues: CASSLLSSYNEQFF.

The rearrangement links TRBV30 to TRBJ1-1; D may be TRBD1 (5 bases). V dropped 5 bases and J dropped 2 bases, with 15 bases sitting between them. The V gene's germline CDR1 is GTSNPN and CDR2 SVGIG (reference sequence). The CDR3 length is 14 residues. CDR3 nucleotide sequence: TGTGCCTGGGGGGGGGAATCCTTAAACACTGAAGCTTTCTTT. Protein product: CAWGGESLNTEAFF.

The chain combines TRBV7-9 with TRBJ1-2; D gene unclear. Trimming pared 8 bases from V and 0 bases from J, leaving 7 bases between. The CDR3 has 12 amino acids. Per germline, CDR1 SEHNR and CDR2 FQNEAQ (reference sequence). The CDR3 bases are TGTGCCAGCGAGGCCCCTAACTATGGCTACACCTTC. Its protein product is CASEAPNYGYTF.

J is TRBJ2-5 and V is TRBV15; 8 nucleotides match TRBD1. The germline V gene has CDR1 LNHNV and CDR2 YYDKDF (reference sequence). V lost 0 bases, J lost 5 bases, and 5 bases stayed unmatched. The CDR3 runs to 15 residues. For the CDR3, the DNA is TGTGCCACCAGCAGAGATCGGACAGGGACGGAGACCCAGTACTTC. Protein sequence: CATSRDRTGTETQYF.

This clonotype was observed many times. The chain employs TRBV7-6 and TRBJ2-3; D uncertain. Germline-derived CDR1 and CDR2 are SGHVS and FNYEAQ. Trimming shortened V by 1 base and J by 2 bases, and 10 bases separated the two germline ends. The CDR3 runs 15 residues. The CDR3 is CASSLGGTPTDTQYF. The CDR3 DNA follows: TGTGCCAGCAGCTTAGGGGGAACACCCACAGATACGCAGTATTTT. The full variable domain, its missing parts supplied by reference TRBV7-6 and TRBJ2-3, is GAGVSQSPRYKVTKRGQDVALRCDPISGHVSLYWYRQALGQGPEFLTYFNYEAQQDKSGLPNDRFSAERPEGSISTLTIQRTEQRDSAMYRCASSLGGTPTDTQYFGPGTRLTVL.

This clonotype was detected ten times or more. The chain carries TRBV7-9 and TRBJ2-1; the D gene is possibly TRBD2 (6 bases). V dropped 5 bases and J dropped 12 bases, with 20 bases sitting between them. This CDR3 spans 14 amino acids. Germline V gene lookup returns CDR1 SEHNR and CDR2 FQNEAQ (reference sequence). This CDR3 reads CASSPVGGLGGQFF. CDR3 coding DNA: TGTGCCAGCAGCCCCGTAGGTGGCCTGGGGGGGCAGTTCTTC.

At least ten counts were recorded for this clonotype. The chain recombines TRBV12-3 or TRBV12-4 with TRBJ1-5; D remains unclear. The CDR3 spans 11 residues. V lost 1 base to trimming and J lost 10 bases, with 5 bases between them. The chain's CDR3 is CASSLVGPQHF. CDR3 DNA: TGTGCCAGCAGTTTAGTAGGTCCCCAGCATTTT.

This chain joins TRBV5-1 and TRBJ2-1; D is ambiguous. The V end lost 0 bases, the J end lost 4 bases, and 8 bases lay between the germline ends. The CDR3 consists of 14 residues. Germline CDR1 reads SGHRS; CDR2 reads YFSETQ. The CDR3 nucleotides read TGCGCCAGCAGCTTGGGCCAGAATTACAATGAGCAGTTCTTC. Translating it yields CASSLGQNYNEQFF.